Below, one TCR beta chain is given with its context. Its antigen is currently unknown. The entry originates in a study of beta chain features in type 1 diabetes. Germline values: CDR1 MDHEN, CDR2 SYDVKM. The V and J ends lost 8 bases and 1 base respectively, with 6 bases between them. The CDR3 sequence is 12 residues long. Study-wide findings and caveats: Short templates might get an advantage during PCR, and this would be equal in patients and controls. Moderate but significant shortening of TCRB CDR3s was recorded in all four CD4+ subsets from Type 1 diabetes patients.

Expressed TCRB transcripts were sequenced because the entire RNA isolate underwent reverse transcription. The table came from immunoSEQ multiplex PCR; TCRdb's copy has only in-frame clones and leaves some out. Of about 640,000 clones in the sample, 9.5% to 15% were seen once. The V gene is TRBV28, the J gene TRBJ1-3; D is ambiguous. The receptor was isolated from a man aged 30-40 years with type 1 diabetes. Sample: naive CD4+ T cells from blood. Here the CDR3 DNA reads TGTGCCAGCTACCAATCTGGAAACACCATATATTTT. Protein sequence: CASYQSGNTIYF.